A single sample is the source of the 14 T cell receptor beta chains below, sequenced in a study of OX40 agonist ivuxolimab in advanced cancers. Sequencing used immunoSEQ multiplex PCR; TCRdb keeps in-frame clones, though not all of them. In the table there are tens of thousands of clones, approximately 89% of which are singletons. The input for sequencing was CD4+ or CD8+ T cells sorted from blood, taken in a trial of the OX40 agonist ivuxolimab. Source of these receptors: an adult with an advanced solid tumor such as melanoma, head and neck, liver or kidney cancer.

V gene TRBV13 combines with J gene TRBJ1-2; 10 nucleotides agree with TRBD1. Trimming at V came to 5 bases and at J to 6 bases, leaving 6 bases not matched to a gene. The CDR3 has 14 residues. Germline loops: CDR1 PRHDT, CDR2 FYEKMQ (reference sequence). The CDR3 protein is CASSRDRGGDGYTF. The CDR3, as DNA: TGTGCCAGCAGCCGGGACAGGGGAGGAGATGGCTACACCTTC.

CDR3 protein: CASSVGSYNSPLHF. CDR3 sequence (DNA): TGTGCCAGCAGCGTAGGTAGCTATAATTCACCCCTCCACTTT. J is TRBJ1-6 and V is TRBV9; D remains ambiguous. CDR1 and CDR2 (germline): SGDLS, YYNGEE. The CDR3 has 14 residues. Trimming stripped 0 bases from V and 3 bases from J, with 4 bases between. Together with reference TRBV9 and TRBJ1-6, the CDR3 gives the full variable domain: DSGVTQTPKHLITATGQRVTLRCSPRSGDLSVYWYQQSLDQGLQFLIQYYNGEERAKGNILERFSAQQFPDLHSELNLSSLELGDSALYFCASSVGSYNSPLHFGNGTRLTVT.

This clone appeared once. This chain uses TRBV5-1 with TRBJ2-5; no clear D. Trimming cost V 2 bases and J 2 bases, with 13 bases left between them. The germline CDR1 and CDR2 sequences are SGHRS and YFSETQ. The CDR3 has 15 amino acids. DNA of the CDR3: TGCGCCAGCAGCTTAATCCGGGTTCCACAAGAGACCCAGTACTTC. This translates into CASSLIRVPQETQYF.

CDR3 in amino acids: CASSLGYNEQFF. The CDR3 bases are TGTGCCAGCAGCTTAGGTTACAATGAGCAGTTCTTC. The chain links TRBV7-2 to TRBJ2-1, with D uncertain. Trimming left V 1 base short and J 4 bases short, with 2 bases between. There are 12 residues in the CDR3. Germline V CDR1 and CDR2: SGHTA, FQGNSA.

The V gene is TRBV29-1, the J gene TRBJ2-5; 8 bases are shared with TRBD2. CDR1 and CDR2 from the germline V gene are SQVTM and ANQGSEA. The CDR3 loop spans 13 amino acids. After removal of 5 bases from V and 3 bases from J, the junction contained 5 bases not matched to a gene. CDR3 sequence (DNA): TGCAGCGTTTGGACTAGCCCTGAAGAGACCCAGTACTTC. This translates into CSVWTSPEETQYF.

This chain uses TRBV29-1 with TRBJ2-7; TRBD1 aligns across 7 bases. CDR1 and CDR2 (germline): SQVTM, ANQGSEA. The CDR3 contains 14 residues. V was clipped by 6 bases and J by 0 bases; unmatched bases: 8. The CDR3 coding sequence is TGCAGCGTGTCCGGGACAGATATCTCCTACGAGCAGTACTTC. Protein product: CSVSGTDISYEQYF.

The chain has TRBV19 and TRBJ1-5; 10 bases match TRBD1. With 5 bases clipped from V and 6 bases from J, the junction kept 1 base outside the gene matches. This CDR3 has 13 residues. CDR1 is LNHDA and CDR2 is SQIVND in the germline V gene (reference sequence). CDR3 nucleotides: TGTGCCAGTAGTGGGGACAGGGGTCAGCCCCAGCATTTT. Translated: CASSGDRGQPQHF.

This clone has only one observation. V gene TRBV7-2 combines with J gene TRBJ2-5, with D possibly TRBD2 on 6 matching bases. V dropped 5 bases and J dropped 11 bases, with 21 bases sitting between them. Germline-derived CDR1 and CDR2 are SGHTA and FQGNSA. The CDR3 sequence is 14 residues long. CDR3 in amino acids: CASSLGRGTGEQYF. In nucleotides, the CDR3 is TGTGCCAGCAGCCTCGGTCGGGGGACGGGGGAGCAGTACTTC.

This chain uses TRBV6-1 with TRBJ1-6, with unresolved D. V was cut by 5 bases and J by 9 bases, with 14 bases left in between. Germline V CDR1 and CDR2: MNHNS, SASEGT. The CDR3 covers 14 residues. This CDR3 reads CASSYGPTGSPLHF. CDR3 sequence (DNA): TGTGCCAGCAGTTATGGGCCTACGGGTTCACCCCTCCACTTT.

In this sample, this clone turned up once. This chain links TRBV5-6 with TRBJ1-2, with 8 nucleotides matching TRBD1. There are 14 residues in the CDR3. CDR1 is SGHDT, CDR2 YYEEEE, per germline. V lost 4 bases to trimming and J lost 4 bases; unmatched junction nucleotides: 6. The CDR3: CASSIRDRPYGYTF. The CDR3 DNA reads TGTGCCAGCAGCATCCGGGACAGGCCCTATGGCTACACCTTC.

The chain uses TRBV19 and TRBJ2-3; 9 bases line up with TRBD1. After removal of 6 bases from V and 4 bases from J, the junction contained 11 bases not matched to a gene. CDR3 length: 16 amino acids. The V gene's germline CDR1 is LNHDA and CDR2 SQIVND (reference sequence). The CDR3 coding sequence is TGTGCCAGTAGGGGACGGGGACAGGGTTTAGCAGATACGCAGTATTTT. Encoded protein: CASRGRGQGLADTQYF.

The chain combines TRBV5-1 with TRBJ2-3; D ambiguous. Per the germline V gene, CDR1 is SGHRS and CDR2 is YFSETQ. The CDR3 totals 15 residues. V lost 0 bases to trimming and J lost 4 bases, with 12 bases between them. CDR3 sequence reads: CASSLGGISADTQYF. Written as DNA, the CDR3 is TGCGCCAGCAGCTTGGGAGGCATAAGTGCAGATACGCAGTATTTT.

V usage is TRBV5-1 and J usage is TRBJ2-3; no firm D call. Trimming removed 0 bases at V and 1 base at J, with 9 bases between. This CDR3 has 15 amino acids. Germline CDR1 and CDR2: SGHRS and YFSETQ. The CDR3 nucleotides read TGCGCCAGCAGCTTGGTCGGAGCCCGCACAGATACGCAGTATTTT. Amino acids: CASSLVGARTDTQYF.

V gene TRBV19 combines with J gene TRBJ2-2; 10 nucleotides align to TRBD1. The V gene end was trimmed by 6 bases and the J gene end by 3 bases; junction bases not matched to a gene: 7. The germline CDR1 and CDR2 sequences are LNHDA and SQIVND (reference sequence). The CDR3 is 16 residues long. For the CDR3, the DNA is TGTGCCAGTAGCAAAGGGACAGGGGTGTACACCGGGGAGCTGTTTTTT. Amino acid sequence: CASSKGTGVYTGELFF. The full variable domain, its missing parts supplied by reference TRBV19 and TRBJ2-2, is DGGITQSPKYLFRKEGQNVTLSCEQNLNHDAMYWYRQDPGQGLRLIYYSQIVNDFQKGDIAEGYSVSREKKESFPLTVTSAQKNPTAFYLCASSKGTGVYTGELFFGEGSRLTVL.